This T cell receptor beta chain came from a study of cytotoxic CD8 clonotypes in ibrutinib-treated CLL. Findings and caveats of the study: Clonality went higher at ibrutinib response and then dropped back toward baseline at progression.

This clone appeared once. Its specificity is unknown. Method: immunoSEQ multiplex PCR; TCRdb's copy keeps in-frame clones and lacks some. The sample carries roughly 250,000 clones, roughly 70% recorded once. The CDR3 contains 14 residues. Trimming removed 7 bases from V and 3 bases from J; junction bases left unmatched: 8. Germline V gives CDR1 MDHEN, CDR2 SYDVKM. Sequencing used PBMCs, obtained after 24 months of ibrutinib treatment. This TCR was recovered from a human donor with chronic lymphocytic leukemia. J is TRBJ2-7 and V is TRBV28; 8 nucleotides match TRBD1. The CDR3: CASITGTGGYEQYF. The CDR3 DNA is TGTGCCAGCATCACCGGGACAGGCGGCTACGAGCAGTACTTC.